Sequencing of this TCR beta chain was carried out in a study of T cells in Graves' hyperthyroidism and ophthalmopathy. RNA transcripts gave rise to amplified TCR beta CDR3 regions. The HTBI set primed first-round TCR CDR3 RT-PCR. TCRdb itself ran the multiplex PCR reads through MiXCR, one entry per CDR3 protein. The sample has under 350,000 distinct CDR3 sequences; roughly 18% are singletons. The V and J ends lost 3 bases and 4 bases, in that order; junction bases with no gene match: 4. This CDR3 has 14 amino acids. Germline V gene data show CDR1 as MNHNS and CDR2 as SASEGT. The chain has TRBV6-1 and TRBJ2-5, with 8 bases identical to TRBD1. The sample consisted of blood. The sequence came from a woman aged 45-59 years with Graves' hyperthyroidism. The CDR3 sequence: CASSDRGLRETQYF. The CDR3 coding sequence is TGTGCCAGCAGTGACAGGGGGCTGAGAGAGACCCAGTACTTC.